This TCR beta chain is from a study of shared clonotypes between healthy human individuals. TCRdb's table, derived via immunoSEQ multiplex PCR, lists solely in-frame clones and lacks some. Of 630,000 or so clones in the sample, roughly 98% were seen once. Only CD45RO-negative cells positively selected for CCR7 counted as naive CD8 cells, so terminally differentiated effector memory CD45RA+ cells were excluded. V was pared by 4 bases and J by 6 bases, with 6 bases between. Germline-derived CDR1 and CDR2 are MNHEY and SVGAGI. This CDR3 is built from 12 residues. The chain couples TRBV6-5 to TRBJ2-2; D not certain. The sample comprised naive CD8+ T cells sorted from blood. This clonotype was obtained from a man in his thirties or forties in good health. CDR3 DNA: TGTGCCAGCAGTTTAATGTCCGGGGAGCTGTTTTTT. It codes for CASSLMSGELFF.